A selection of T cell receptor beta chains follows, all from one sample in a study of CD8+ T cells in alopecia areata. Clones were read by immunoSEQ multiplex PCR, and TCRdb kept only the in-frame ones, dropping some. The sample carries 120,000 to 150,000 clones, more than 85% recorded once. The sample consisted of CD8+ T cells sorted from blood, taken at week 4, from a patient treated with tofacitinib. Receptors were obtained from a human donor with alopecia areata. The CDR3 runs from the conserved cysteine through the conserved F or W. Each record gives: CDR3 protein, CDR3 DNA, V gene, D gene, J gene, clone size. A D gene is named only where the DNA matches it firmly. Size is stated for part of the rows, as once, few or many counts, or as a class when the clone is expanded.

CDR3 protein: CAWSDRTSGWQFF
CDR3 DNA: TGTGCCTGGAGTGATCGAACTAGCGGATGGCAGTTCTTC
V gene: TRBV30
D gene: TRBD2
J gene: TRBJ2-1
clone size: .

CDR3 protein: CASSLTSSYEQYF
CDR3 DNA: TGTGCCAGCAGTTTAACATCCTCCTACGAGCAGTACTTC
V gene: TRBV27
D gene: .
J gene: TRBJ2-7
clone size: .

CDR3 protein: CAISAGGDYNEQFF
CDR3 DNA: TGTGCCATTTCAGCGGGAGGCGACTACAATGAGCAGTTCTTC
V gene: TRBV19
D gene: TRBD2
J gene: TRBJ2-1
clone size: medium-sized

CDR3 protein: CAWSDLAKNIQYF
CDR3 DNA: TGTGCCTGGAGTGACCTAGCCAAAAACATTCAGTACTTC
V gene: TRBV30
D gene: .
J gene: TRBJ2-4
clone size: .

CDR3 protein: CAWSVPETGLSEAFF
CDR3 DNA: TGTGCCTGGAGTGTACCCGAGACAGGGTTGAGTGAAGCTTTCTTT
V gene: TRBV30
D gene: TRBD1
J gene: TRBJ1-1
clone size: .

CDR3 protein: CASSPPGTEAFF
CDR3 DNA: TGTGCCAGCAGTCCACCGGGTACTGAAGCTTTCTTT
V gene: TRBV27
D gene: .
J gene: TRBJ1-1
clone size: .

CDR3 protein: CASSPGQGAQNIQYF
CDR3 DNA: TGTGCCAGCAGCCCGGGGCAGGGGGCTCAAAACATTCAGTACTTC
V gene: TRBV7-2
D gene: TRBD1
J gene: TRBJ2-4
clone size: once

CDR3 protein: CASSIMSGGTEAFF
CDR3 DNA: TGTGCCAGTAGTATAATGTCGGGGGGCACTGAAGCTTTCTTT
V gene: TRBV19
D gene: .
J gene: TRBJ1-1
clone size: .

CDR3 protein: CASSEGTGGTKNIQYF
CDR3 DNA: TGTGCCAGCAGTGAGGGGACAGGGGGCACCAAAAACATTCAGTACTTC
V gene: TRBV2
D gene: TRBD1
J gene: TRBJ2-4
clone size: .

CDR3 protein: CATSTDRGSGNTIYF
CDR3 DNA: TGTGCCACCAGCACCGACAGGGGCTCTGGAAACACCATATATTTT
V gene: TRBV15
D gene: TRBD1
J gene: TRBJ1-3
clone size: .

CDR3 protein: CSVEGSGVGVETQYF
CDR3 DNA: TGCAGCGTTGAAGGTTCAGGGGTGGGAGTGGAGACCCAGTACTTC
V gene: TRBV29-1
D gene: .
J gene: TRBJ2-5
clone size: .

CDR3 protein: CASSPGTVYEQYF
CDR3 DNA: TGTGCCAGCAGTCCCGGGACAGTCTACGAGCAGTACTTC
V gene: TRBV6-1
D gene: TRBD1
J gene: TRBJ2-7
clone size: .

CDR3 protein: CSVEGTGKETQYF
CDR3 DNA: TGCAGCGTTGAAGGGACAGGCAAAGAGACCCAGTACTTC
V gene: TRBV29-1
D gene: TRBD1
J gene: TRBJ2-5
clone size: .

CDR3 protein: CASSPGAYGYTF
CDR3 DNA: TGTGCCAGCAGCCCCGGGGCCTATGGCTACACCTTC
V gene: TRBV14
D gene: .
J gene: TRBJ1-2
clone size: .

CDR3 protein: CASSLAISGANVLTF
CDR3 DNA: TGTGCCAGCAGCTTGGCTATCTCTGGGGCCAACGTCCTGACTTTC
V gene: TRBV7-6
D gene: .
J gene: TRBJ2-6
clone size: .

CDR3 protein: CASSKDSTGYNEQYF
CDR3 DNA: TGTGCCAGCAGCAAAGACAGTACAGGGTACAACGAGCAGTACTTC
V gene: TRBV21-1
D gene: .
J gene: TRBJ2-7
clone size: .

CDR3 protein: CASSLGDSGGQNEQFF
CDR3 DNA: TGTGCCAGCAGCTTGGGAGATAGCGGGGGGCAGAATGAGCAGTTCTTC
V gene: TRBV5-4
D gene: TRBD2
J gene: TRBJ2-1
clone size: few

CDR3 protein: CASSDRETYEQYF
CDR3 DNA: TGTGCCAGCAGCGACAGGGAAACCTACGAGCAGTACTTC
V gene: TRBV11-2
D gene: TRBD1
J gene: TRBJ2-7
clone size: .

CDR3 protein: CASSLGTDTEAFF
CDR3 DNA: TGTGCCAGCAGCTTGGGGACAGATACTGAAGCTTTCTTT
V gene: TRBV5-6
D gene: .
J gene: TRBJ1-1
clone size: .

CDR3 protein: CASSMETDTQYF
CDR3 DNA: TGTGCCAGTAGTATGGAAACAGATACGCAGTATTTT
V gene: TRBV19
D gene: .
J gene: TRBJ2-3
clone size: .

CDR3 protein: CASRGAVDRTDTQYF
CDR3 DNA: TGTGCCAGTAGGGGAGCGGTTGACAGGACAGATACGCAGTATTTT
V gene: TRBV19
D gene: .
J gene: TRBJ2-3
clone size: .

CDR3 protein: CASSLSAGQTYNEQFF
CDR3 DNA: TGTGCCAGCAGTTTATCGGCAGGGCAAACCTACAATGAGCAGTTCTTC
V gene: TRBV27
D gene: .
J gene: TRBJ2-1
clone size: .

CDR3 protein: CASSRQVREQFF
CDR3 DNA: TGTGCCAGCAGTAGACAGGTTCGTGAGCAGTTCTTC
V gene: TRBV27
D gene: .
J gene: TRBJ2-1
clone size: .

CDR3 protein: CSVEGRRPYEQYF
CDR3 DNA: TGCAGCGTTGAGGGTCGGCGGCCGTACGAGCAGTACTTC
V gene: TRBV29-1
D gene: .
J gene: TRBJ2-7
clone size: .

CDR3 protein: CSVEEAGYYEQYF
CDR3 DNA: TGCAGCGTTGAAGAGGCGGGATACTACGAGCAGTACTTC
V gene: TRBV29-1
D gene: .
J gene: TRBJ2-7
clone size: .

CDR3 protein: CASSLSGNYRGAYEQYF
CDR3 DNA: TGTGCCAGCAGCTTATCCGGAAATTACAGGGGAGCCTACGAGCAGTACTTC
V gene: TRBV13
D gene: TRBD1
J gene: TRBJ2-7
clone size: .

CDR3 protein: CASSQSGRGMEVGEQYF
CDR3 DNA: TGCGCCAGCAGTCAATCGGGGCGGGGTATGGAAGTCGGGGAGCAGTACTTC
V gene: TRBV23-1
D gene: .
J gene: TRBJ2-7
clone size: .

CDR3 protein: CASSFGTLTDTQYF
CDR3 DNA: TGTGCCAGCAGTTTCGGGACTCTCACAGATACGCAGTATTTT
V gene: TRBV27
D gene: .
J gene: TRBJ2-3
clone size: few

CDR3 protein: CASSPGVNGYTF
CDR3 DNA: TGTGCCAGCAGCCCAGGGGTAAATGGCTACACCTTC
V gene: TRBV6-5
D gene: .
J gene: TRBJ1-2
clone size: .

CDR3 protein: CASSSSGGYEQFF
CDR3 DNA: TGTGCCAGCAGCTCCTCTGGGGGCTATGAGCAGTTCTTC
V gene: TRBV7-9
D gene: .
J gene: TRBJ2-1
clone size: .

CDR3 protein: CSVEVVAGGLDTQYF
CDR3 DNA: TGCAGCGTTGAAGTGGTAGCGGGGGGTTTAGATACGCAGTATTTT
V gene: TRBV29-1
D gene: TRBD2
J gene: TRBJ2-3
clone size: few

CDR3 protein: CASKEGGHYGYTF
CDR3 DNA: TGTGCCAGCAAAGAGGGAGGACACTATGGCTACACCTTC
V gene: TRBV27
D gene: .
J gene: TRBJ1-2
clone size: .

CDR3 protein: CASRAPGTEAFF
CDR3 DNA: TGTGCCAGTAGGGCCCCGGGCACTGAAGCTTTCTTT
V gene: TRBV19
D gene: .
J gene: TRBJ1-1
clone size: .

CDR3 protein: CASSSGIGTGYEQYF
CDR3 DNA: TGTGCCAGTAGTTCCGGCATCGGGACGGGATACGAGCAGTACTTC
V gene: TRBV19
D gene: .
J gene: TRBJ2-7
clone size: .

CDR3 protein: CASSERGTANTGELFF
CDR3 DNA: TGTGCCAGCAGCGAACGCGGGACGGCGAACACCGGGGAGCTGTTTTTT
V gene: TRBV25-1
D gene: .
J gene: TRBJ2-2
clone size: .

CDR3 protein: CSGWDGAYEQYF
CDR3 DNA: TGCAGCGGGTGGGACGGCGCCTACGAGCAGTACTTC
V gene: TRBV29-1
D gene: .
J gene: TRBJ2-7
clone size: .

CDR3 protein: CASSWKGGDPYEQYF
CDR3 DNA: TGTGCCAGCAGTTGGAAGGGCGGGGATCCCTACGAGCAGTACTTC
V gene: TRBV6-5
D gene: .
J gene: TRBJ2-7
clone size: .

CDR3 protein: CASSVSGTSTDTQYF
CDR3 DNA: TGTGCCAGCAGCGTTAGCGGGACCAGCACAGATACGCAGTATTTT
V gene: TRBV9
D gene: TRBD2
J gene: TRBJ2-3
clone size: .

CDR3 protein: CASSLGLAGGDTQYF
CDR3 DNA: TGTGCCAGCAGTTTGGGGCTAGCGGGGGGAGATACGCAGTATTTT
V gene: TRBV27
D gene: TRBD2
J gene: TRBJ2-3
clone size: .

CDR3 protein: CASSQDRDGYTF
CDR3 DNA: TGTGCCAGCAGCCAGGACAGGGATGGCTACACCTTC
V gene: TRBV7-9
D gene: TRBD1
J gene: TRBJ1-2
clone size: .

CDR3 protein: CASSLGGSNSPLHF
CDR3 DNA: TGTGCCAGCAGTTTAGGGGGGTCGAATTCACCCCTCCACTTT
V gene: TRBV27
D gene: .
J gene: TRBJ1-6
clone size: .

CDR3 protein: CASSLLTSVYEQYF
CDR3 DNA: TGTGCCAGCAGCTTGTTGACGTCCGTCTACGAGCAGTACTTC
V gene: TRBV5-6
D gene: .
J gene: TRBJ2-7
clone size: .

CDR3 protein: CSVEFGTATATEQYF
CDR3 DNA: TGCAGCGTTGAATTTGGGACAGCGACGGCCACCGAGCAGTACTTC
V gene: TRBV29-1
D gene: TRBD1
J gene: TRBJ2-7
clone size: .

CDR3 protein: CASSLDSGETEQFF
CDR3 DNA: TGTGCCAGCAGCTTGGACTCTGGGGAGACTGAGCAGTTCTTC
V gene: TRBV5-4
D gene: .
J gene: TRBJ2-1
clone size: few

CDR3 protein: CASSLDLWYGTQYF
CDR3 DNA: TGTGCCAGCAGCTTAGATCTATGGTATGGTACGCAGTATTTT
V gene: TRBV7-9
D gene: .
J gene: TRBJ2-3
clone size: .

CDR3 protein: CASSLGQGYAYEQYF
CDR3 DNA: TGTGCCAGCAGCTTGGGACAGGGATATGCCTACGAGCAGTACTTC
V gene: TRBV7-8
D gene: TRBD1
J gene: TRBJ2-7
clone size: .